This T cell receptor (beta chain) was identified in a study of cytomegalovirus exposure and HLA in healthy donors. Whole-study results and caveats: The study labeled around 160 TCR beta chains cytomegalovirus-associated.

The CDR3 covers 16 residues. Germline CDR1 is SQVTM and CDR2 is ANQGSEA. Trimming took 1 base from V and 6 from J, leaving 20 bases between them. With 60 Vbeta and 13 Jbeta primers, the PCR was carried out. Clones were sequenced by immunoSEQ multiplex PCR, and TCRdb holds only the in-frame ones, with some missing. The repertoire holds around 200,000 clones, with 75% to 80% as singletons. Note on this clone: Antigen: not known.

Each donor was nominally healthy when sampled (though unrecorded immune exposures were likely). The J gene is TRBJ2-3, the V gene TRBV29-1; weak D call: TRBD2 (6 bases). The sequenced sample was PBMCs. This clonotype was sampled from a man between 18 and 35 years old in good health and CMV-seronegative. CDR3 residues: CSVEASGVGAGDTQYF. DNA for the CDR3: TGCAGCGTTGAAGCGTCGGGAGTAGGCGCAGGGGATACGCAGTATTTT.